What follows are 12 T cell receptor beta chains derived from one specimen sequenced in a study of T cell responses to AZD1222 COVID-19 vaccine. Assay used: immunoSEQ multiplex PCR; TCRdb lists only in-frame clones, some missing. The sample contains 150,000 to 200,000 clones, 85% to 95% of which appear only once. Sequenced here: peripheral blood, sampled on day 0 of AZD1222 vaccination. These receptors all stem from an adult in good health.

The V gene is TRBV4-1, the J gene TRBJ1-2; TRBD1 might be the D (6 bases). With 4 bases removed from V and 0 bases from J, the gap between germline ends came to 12 bases. From germline, CDR1 is MGHRA and CDR2 YSYEKL. The CDR3 has 15 residues. The CDR3 sequence is CASSLSQGPNYGYTF. The CDR3 nucleotides read TGCGCCAGCAGCCTGTCACAGGGTCCTAACTATGGCTACACCTTC.

The rearrangement joins TRBV27 to TRBJ1-1; D ambiguous. The CDR3 totals 14 residues. V lost 3 bases and J lost 1, with 9 bases in between. Germline CDR1 and CDR2: MNHEY and SMNVEV (reference sequence). The CDR3 reads CASSFHSGNTEAFF. The DNA of the CDR3 is TGTGCCAGCAGTTTCCATTCGGGGAACACTGAAGCTTTCTTT.

The V gene is TRBV27, the J gene TRBJ2-7; D unclear. This CDR3 has 13 residues. Trimming removed 5 bases at V and 0 bases at J, with 8 bases between. Germline lookup yields CDR1 MNHEY and CDR2 SMNVEV (reference sequence). CDR3 coding DNA: TGTGCCAGCAGTCCCGCCAGCTCCTACGAGCAGTACTTC. It yields the protein CASSPASSYEQYF.

The chain uses TRBV29-1 and TRBJ1-1; D gene unclear. Per germline, CDR1 SQVTM and CDR2 ANQGSEA. The CDR3 sequence is 13 residues long. The ends were cut back, 4 bases at V and 0 bases at J, with 9 bases in the middle. In DNA form, the CDR3 reads TGCAGCGTTGGTGGCGTAATGAACACTGAAGCTTTCTTT. The encoded protein is CSVGGVMNTEAFF.

The chain has TRBV14 and TRBJ1-1; D remains unclear. Trimming removed 4 bases from V and 7 bases from J, with 13 bases in between. Germline loops: CDR1 SGHDN, CDR2 FVKESK. The CDR3 spans 13 residues. CDR3 protein: CASSPPWVGEAFF. CDR3 nucleotides: TGTGCCAGCAGCCCTCCTTGGGTAGGTGAAGCTTTCTTT.

This chain links TRBV4-1 with TRBJ2-7, with D possibly TRBD2 on 5 matching bases. V was pared by 0 bases and J by 2 bases, with 17 bases between. Germline loops: CDR1 MGHRA, CDR2 YSYEKL. The CDR3 runs to 17 residues. The chain's CDR3 is CASSQDPAGGGTYEQYF. In DNA form, the CDR3 reads TGCGCCAGCAGCCAAGACCCTGCTGGCGGAGGCACCTACGAGCAGTACTTC.

The chain is built from TRBV6-5 and TRBJ2-1; 7 bases map to TRBD1. The V gene's germline CDR1 is MNHEY and CDR2 SVGAGI. V was clipped by 2 bases and J by 8 bases; unmatched bases: 12. The CDR3 totals 16 residues. The CDR3 DNA is TGTGCCAGCAGTTACACTACTTTACAGGGGCGGGATGAGCAGTTCTTC. Amino acids: CASSYTTLQGRDEQFF.

The chain links TRBV12-3 or TRBV12-4 to TRBJ1-2, with 7 bases matching TRBD1. Trimming at V came to 6 bases and at J to 6 bases, leaving 7 bases not matched to a gene. The CDR3 is 13 residues long. CDR3 sequence reads: CASRTTGENGYTF. The CDR3 DNA sequence: TGTGCCAGCAGGACTACAGGGGAGAATGGCTACACCTTC.

This chain links TRBV15 with TRBJ2-7; 12 nucleotides line up with TRBD1. CDR3 length: 13 residues. Germline lookup yields CDR1 LNHNV and CDR2 YYDKDF (reference sequence). The trim removed 5 bases at V and 9 bases at J, leaving 5 bases unmatched. CDR3: CATSWGQGALQYF. CDR3 sequence (DNA): TGTGCCACCAGCTGGGGACAGGGGGCTTTGCAGTACTTC.

The rearrangement joins TRBV29-1 to TRBJ2-2, with 10 bases that match TRBD1. This CDR3 spans 15 amino acids. J was trimmed by 5 bases and V by 1 base; bases with no gene match: 4. Germline loops: CDR1 SQVTM, CDR2 ANQGSEA. The CDR3 region is CSVEGQGARTGELFF. The CDR3 DNA reads TGCAGCGTTGAAGGACAGGGGGCGCGAACCGGGGAGCTGTTTTTT.

J is TRBJ2-1 and V is TRBV5-6; possibly TRBD1 or TRBD2 for D (6 bases each). V lost 6 bases and J 8 bases, leaving 12 bases between the germline ends. Germline-derived CDR1 and CDR2 are SGHDT and YYEEEE. The CDR3 length is 12 residues. The CDR3 DNA reads TGTGCCAGCATTCTGAGGGGGGATGAGCAGTTCTTC. This encodes CASILRGDEQFF.

The chain has TRBV9 and TRBJ2-5; a possible D gene is TRBD2 (5 bases). The V and J ends lost 0 bases and 1 base respectively, with 7 bases between them. CDR1 SGDLS and CDR2 YYNGEE come from the germline V gene. CDR3 size: 14 residues. This CDR3 reads CASSVGAAQETQYF. The CDR3 nucleotides are TGTGCCAGCAGCGTAGGAGCGGCCCAAGAGACCCAGTACTTC.